These T cell receptor beta chains were read from a single sample in a study of human T cells and chemical hapten exposure. Using its own MiXCR run on the RACE reads, TCRdb lists one record per CDR3 protein. The table has 85,000 or so distinct CDR3 sequences, 11% seen once. The specimen was whole blood, collected in connection with sensitization to the hapten diphenylcyclopropenone (DPC). Source of these receptors: a young man with alopecia areata. Some clones in this sample may be carry-over from other donors' samples. Both conserved end residues are trimmed from each CDR3. The listing skips clone size in some rows; elsewhere it reads once, few, many or a size class.

V gene: TRBV18
clone size: many
CDR3 protein: ASSRDREETQY

V gene: TRBV6-4
clone size: medium-sized
CDR3 protein: ASSDSVEGANVLT

V gene: TRBV5-1
clone size: few
CDR3 protein: ASSPGQNYEQY

V gene: TRBV19
clone size: few
CDR3 protein: ASRPVTGNNSPLH

V gene: TRBV6-5
clone size: many
CDR3 protein: ASRKGDRGNTEAF

V gene: TRBV7-3
clone size: few
CDR3 protein: ATLANTGELF

V gene: TRBV10-1
clone size: .
CDR3 protein: ASSETGGADGELF

V gene: TRBV19
clone size: few
CDR3 protein: ASKTGVEPDTQY

V gene: TRBV5-1
clone size: .
CDR3 protein: ASSPRTGANVLT

V gene: TRBV12-3/TRBV12-4
clone size: few
CDR3 protein: ASSDRGLTGPTNEKLF

V gene: TRBV9
clone size: .
CDR3 protein: ASSLEGSYEQY

V gene: TRBV6-4
clone size: many
CDR3 protein: ASSEGASTDTQY

V gene: TRBV11-2
clone size: few
CDR3 protein: ASSLGAAGGGETQY

V gene: TRBV5-1
clone size: many
CDR3 protein: ASSLQGGLGYGYT

V gene: TRBV6-5
clone size: few
CDR3 protein: ASSSIDGPLSTDTQY

V gene: TRBV7-6
clone size: .
CDR3 protein: ASSRTGARNTGELF

V gene: TRBV9
clone size: many
CDR3 protein: ASEPTGDYNEQF

V gene: TRBV20-1
clone size: few
CDR3 protein: SAPTSGGYADTQY

V gene: TRBV6-6
clone size: .
CDR3 protein: ASSYSPPTANYGYT

V gene: TRBV27
clone size: many
CDR3 protein: ASSLGQGNYGYT

V gene: TRBV28
clone size: .
CDR3 protein: ASDRGNPIVGTEAF

V gene: TRBV15
clone size: .
CDR3 protein: ATSRDHIGPGYT

V gene: TRBV6-2/TRBV6-3
clone size: many
CDR3 protein: ASSLVGVNTGELF

V gene: TRBV27
clone size: many
CDR3 protein: ASSLFGGAQEYGYT

V gene: TRBV2
clone size: .
CDR3 protein: ASSGTGGHTGELF